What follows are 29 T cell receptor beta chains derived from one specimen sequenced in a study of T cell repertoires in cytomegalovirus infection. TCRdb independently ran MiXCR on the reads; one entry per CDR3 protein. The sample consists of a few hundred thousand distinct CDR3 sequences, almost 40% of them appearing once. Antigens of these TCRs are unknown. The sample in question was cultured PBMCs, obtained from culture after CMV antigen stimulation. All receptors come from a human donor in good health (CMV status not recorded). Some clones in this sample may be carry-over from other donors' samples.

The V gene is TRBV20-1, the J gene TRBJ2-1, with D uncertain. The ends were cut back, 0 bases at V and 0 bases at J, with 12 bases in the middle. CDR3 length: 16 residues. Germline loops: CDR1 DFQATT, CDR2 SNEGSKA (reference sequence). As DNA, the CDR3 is TGCAGTGCTAGAGATCTACTATCAAACTCCTACAATGAGCAGTTCTTC. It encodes CSARDLLSNSYNEQFF.

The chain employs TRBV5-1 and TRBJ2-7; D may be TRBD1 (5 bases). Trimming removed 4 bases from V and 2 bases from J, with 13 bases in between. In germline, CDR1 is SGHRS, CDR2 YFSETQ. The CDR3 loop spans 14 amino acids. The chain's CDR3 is CASSGDSSPYEQYF. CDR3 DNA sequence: TGCGCCAGCAGCGGAGACAGTTCCCCCTACGAGCAGTACTTC.

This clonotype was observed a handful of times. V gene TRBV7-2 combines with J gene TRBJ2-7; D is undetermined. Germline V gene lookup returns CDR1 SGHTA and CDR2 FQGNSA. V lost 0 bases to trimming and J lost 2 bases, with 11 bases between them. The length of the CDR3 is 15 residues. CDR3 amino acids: CASSLAGVPTYEQYF. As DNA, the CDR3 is TGTGCCAGCAGCTTAGCGGGTGTCCCTACCTACGAGCAGTACTTC. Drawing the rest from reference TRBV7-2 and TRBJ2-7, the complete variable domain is GAGVSQSPSNKVTEKGKDVELRCDPISGHTALYWYRQSLGQGLEFLIYFQGNSAPDKSGLPSDRFSAERTGGSVSTLTIQRTQQEDSAVYLCASSLAGVPTYEQYFGPGTRLTVT.

The CDR3 region has the DNA TGTGCCAGCAGTTACCCGCGGCTAGCGGGAGGGCCGAATGTGTCCTACAATGAGCAGTTCTTC. As protein: CASSYPRLAGGPNVSYNEQFF. V and J are TRBV6-2 or TRBV6-3 and TRBJ2-1; 12 bases fit TRBD2. Germline lookup yields CDR1 MNHEY and CDR2 SVGEGT. V lost 2 bases to trimming and J lost 1 base; unmatched junction nucleotides: 15. The CDR3 is made up of 21 amino acids.

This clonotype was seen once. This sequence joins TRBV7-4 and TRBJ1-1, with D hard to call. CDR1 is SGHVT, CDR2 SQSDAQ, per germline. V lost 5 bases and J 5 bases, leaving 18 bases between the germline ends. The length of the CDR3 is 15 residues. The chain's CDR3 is CASSPWTGRKTEAFF. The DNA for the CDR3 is TGTGCCAGCAGCCCCTGGACGGGGAGGAAGACTGAAGCTTTCTTT.

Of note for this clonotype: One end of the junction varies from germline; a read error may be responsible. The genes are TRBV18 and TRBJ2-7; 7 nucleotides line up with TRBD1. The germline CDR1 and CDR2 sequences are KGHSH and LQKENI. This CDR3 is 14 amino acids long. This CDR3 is CASSPDLTIGTVFF. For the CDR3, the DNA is TGTGCCAGCTCACCAGACCTTACGATCGGGACAGTCTTTTTC.

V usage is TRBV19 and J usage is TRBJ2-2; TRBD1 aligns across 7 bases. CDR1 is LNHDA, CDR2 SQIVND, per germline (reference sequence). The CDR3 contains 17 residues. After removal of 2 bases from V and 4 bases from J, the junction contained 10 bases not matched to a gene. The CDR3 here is CASSIRRRQGGTGELFF. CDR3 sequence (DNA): TGTGCCAGTAGTATAAGAAGGCGACAGGGTGGCACCGGGGAGCTGTTTTTT.

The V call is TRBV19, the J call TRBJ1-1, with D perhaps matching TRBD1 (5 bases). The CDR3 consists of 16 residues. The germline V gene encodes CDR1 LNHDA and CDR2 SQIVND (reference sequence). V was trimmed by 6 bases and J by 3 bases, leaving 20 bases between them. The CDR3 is CASSSKSGTEDTEAFF. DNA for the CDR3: TGTGCCAGTAGCTCTAAATCGGGGACGGAGGACACTGAAGCTTTCTTT.

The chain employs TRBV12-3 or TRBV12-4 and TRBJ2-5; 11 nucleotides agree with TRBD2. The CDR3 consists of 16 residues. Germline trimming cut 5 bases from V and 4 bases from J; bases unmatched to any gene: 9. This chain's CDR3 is CASSPLAGTSGETQYF. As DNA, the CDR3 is TGTGCCAGCAGTCCCCTCGCCGGGACTAGCGGAGAGACCCAGTACTTC.

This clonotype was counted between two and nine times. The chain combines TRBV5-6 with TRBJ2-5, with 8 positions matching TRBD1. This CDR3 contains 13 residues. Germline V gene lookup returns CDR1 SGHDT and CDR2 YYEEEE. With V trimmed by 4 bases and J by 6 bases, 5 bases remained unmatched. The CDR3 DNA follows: TGTGCCAGCAGCACGACAGGGGTGAAGACCCAGTACTTC. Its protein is CASSTTGVKTQYF. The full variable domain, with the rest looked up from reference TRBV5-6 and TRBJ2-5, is DAGVTQSPTHLIKTRGQQVTLRCSPKSGHDTVSWYQQALGQGPQFIFQYYEEEERQRGNFPDRFSGHQFPNYSSELNVNALLLGDSALYLCASSTTGVKTQYFGPGTRLLVL.

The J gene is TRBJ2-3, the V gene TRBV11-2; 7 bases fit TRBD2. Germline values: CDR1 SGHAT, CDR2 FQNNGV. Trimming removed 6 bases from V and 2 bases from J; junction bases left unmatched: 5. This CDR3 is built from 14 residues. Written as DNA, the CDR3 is TGTGCCAGCAGACCAGCGGGGAACACAGATACGCAGTATTTT. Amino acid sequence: CASRPAGNTDTQYF.

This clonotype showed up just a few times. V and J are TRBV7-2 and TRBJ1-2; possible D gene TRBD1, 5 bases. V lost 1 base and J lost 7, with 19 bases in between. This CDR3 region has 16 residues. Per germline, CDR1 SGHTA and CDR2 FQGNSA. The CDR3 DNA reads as TGTGCCAGCAGCTTAGTTCCCCCTATGGCAGGGAGTGGCTACACCTTC. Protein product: CASSLVPPMAGSGYTF.

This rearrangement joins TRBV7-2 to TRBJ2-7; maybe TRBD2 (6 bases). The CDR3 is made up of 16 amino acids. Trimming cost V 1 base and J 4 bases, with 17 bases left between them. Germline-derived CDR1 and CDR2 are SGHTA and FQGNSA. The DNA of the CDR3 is TGTGCCAGCAGCTTAGAGTTTAGCGGACGCGCATACGAGCAGTACTTC. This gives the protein CASSLEFSGRAYEQYF.

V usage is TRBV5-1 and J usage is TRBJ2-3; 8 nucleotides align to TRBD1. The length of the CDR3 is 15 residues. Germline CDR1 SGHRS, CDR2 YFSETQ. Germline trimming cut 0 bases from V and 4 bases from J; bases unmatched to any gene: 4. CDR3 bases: TGCGCCAGCAGCTTGGGGACAGGGTCCGCAGATACGCAGTATTTT. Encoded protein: CASSLGTGSADTQYF.

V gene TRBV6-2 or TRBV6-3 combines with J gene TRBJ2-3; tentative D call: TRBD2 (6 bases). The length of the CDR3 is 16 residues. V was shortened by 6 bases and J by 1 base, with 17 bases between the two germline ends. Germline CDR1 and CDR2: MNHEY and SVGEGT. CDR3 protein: CASSTLLAFGTDTQYF. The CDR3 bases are TGTGCCAGCAGCACCCTTCTAGCGTTCGGCACAGATACGCAGTATTTT.

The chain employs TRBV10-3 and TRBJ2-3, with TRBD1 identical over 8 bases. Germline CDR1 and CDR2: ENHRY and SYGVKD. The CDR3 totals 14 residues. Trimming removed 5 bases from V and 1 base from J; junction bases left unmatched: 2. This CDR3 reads CAISWTGRTDTQYF. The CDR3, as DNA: TGTGCCATCAGTTGGACAGGGCGCACAGATACGCAGTATTTT.

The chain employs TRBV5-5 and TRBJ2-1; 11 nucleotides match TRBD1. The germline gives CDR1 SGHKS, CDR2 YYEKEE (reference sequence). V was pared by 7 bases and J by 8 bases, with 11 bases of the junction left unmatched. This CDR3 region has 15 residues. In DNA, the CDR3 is TGTGCCAGCGGAAAAGGGACAGGGGGTTTAGATGAGCAGTTCTTC. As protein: CASGKGTGGLDEQFF. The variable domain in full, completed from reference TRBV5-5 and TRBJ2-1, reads DAGVTQSPTHLIKTRGQQVTLRCSPISGHKSVSWYQQVLGQGPQFIFQYYEKEERGRGNFPDRFSARQFPNYSSELNVNALLLGDSALYLCASGKGTGGLDEQFFGPGTRLTVL.

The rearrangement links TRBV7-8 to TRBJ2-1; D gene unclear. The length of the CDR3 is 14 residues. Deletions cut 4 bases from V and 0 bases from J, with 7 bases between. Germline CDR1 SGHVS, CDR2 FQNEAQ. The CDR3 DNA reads TGTGCCAGCAGCTACGACTTCTCCTACAATGAGCAGTTCTTC. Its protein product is CASSYDFSYNEQFF.

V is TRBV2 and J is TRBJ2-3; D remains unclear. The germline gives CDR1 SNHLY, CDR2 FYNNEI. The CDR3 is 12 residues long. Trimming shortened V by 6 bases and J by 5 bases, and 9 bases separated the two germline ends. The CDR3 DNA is TGTGCCAGCAGGGTTAGAAGAGATACGCAGTATTTT. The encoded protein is CASRVRRDTQYF.

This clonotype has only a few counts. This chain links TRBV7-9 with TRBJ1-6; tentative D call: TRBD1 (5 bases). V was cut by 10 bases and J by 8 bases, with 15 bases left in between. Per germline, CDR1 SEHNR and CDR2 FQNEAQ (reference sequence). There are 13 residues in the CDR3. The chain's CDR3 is CAMGRDADSPLHF. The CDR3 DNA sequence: TGTGCCATGGGTAGGGACGCAGATTCACCCCTCCACTTT.

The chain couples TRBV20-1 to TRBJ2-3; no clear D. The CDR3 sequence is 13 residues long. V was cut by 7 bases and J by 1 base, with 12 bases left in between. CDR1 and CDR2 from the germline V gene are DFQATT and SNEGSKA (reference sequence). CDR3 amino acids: CSGHLFGTDTQYF. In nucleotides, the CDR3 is TGCAGTGGACACCTCTTTGGCACAGATACGCAGTATTTT.

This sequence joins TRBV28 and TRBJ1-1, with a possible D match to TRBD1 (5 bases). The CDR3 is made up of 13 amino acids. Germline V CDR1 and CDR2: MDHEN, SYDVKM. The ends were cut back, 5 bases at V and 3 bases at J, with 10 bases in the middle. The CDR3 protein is CASSKRGYTEAFF. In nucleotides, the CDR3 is TGTGCCAGCAGTAAGCGGGGGTACACTGAAGCTTTCTTT.

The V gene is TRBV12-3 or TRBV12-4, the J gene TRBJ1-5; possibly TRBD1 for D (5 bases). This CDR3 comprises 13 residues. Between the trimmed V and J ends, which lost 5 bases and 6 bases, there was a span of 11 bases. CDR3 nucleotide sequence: TGTGCCAGCAGTCCGCGTACAGGTCAGCCCCAGCATTTT. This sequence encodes CASSPRTGQPQHF.

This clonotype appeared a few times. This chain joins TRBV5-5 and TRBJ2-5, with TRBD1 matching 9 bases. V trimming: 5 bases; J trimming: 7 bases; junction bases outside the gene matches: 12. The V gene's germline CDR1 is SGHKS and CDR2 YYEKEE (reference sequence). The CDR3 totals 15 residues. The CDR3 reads CASRRTGATSGTQYF. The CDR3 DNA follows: TGTGCCAGCAGACGGACAGGGGCTACATCAGGGACCCAGTACTTC.

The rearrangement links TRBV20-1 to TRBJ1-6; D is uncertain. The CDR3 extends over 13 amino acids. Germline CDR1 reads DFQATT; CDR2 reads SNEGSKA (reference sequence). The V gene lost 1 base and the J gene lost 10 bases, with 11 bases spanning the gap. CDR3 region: CSARGDGSSPLHF. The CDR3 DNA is TGCAGTGCTAGAGGCGATGGGAGCTCACCCCTCCACTTT.

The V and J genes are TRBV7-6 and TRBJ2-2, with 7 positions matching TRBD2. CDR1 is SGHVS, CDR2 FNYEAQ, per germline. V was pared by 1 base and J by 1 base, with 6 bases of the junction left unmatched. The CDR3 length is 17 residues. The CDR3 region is CASSLVWRERNTGELFF. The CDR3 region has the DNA TGTGCCAGCAGCTTAGTCTGGCGGGAGAGGAACACCGGGGAGCTGTTTTTT.

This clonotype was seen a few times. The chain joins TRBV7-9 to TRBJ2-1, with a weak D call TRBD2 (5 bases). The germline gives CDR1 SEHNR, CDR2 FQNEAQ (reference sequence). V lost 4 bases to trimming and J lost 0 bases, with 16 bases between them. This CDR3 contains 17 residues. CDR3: CASSSGMEKSSYNEQFF. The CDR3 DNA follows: TGTGCCAGCAGCTCCGGGATGGAAAAGAGCTCCTACAATGAGCAGTTCTTC.

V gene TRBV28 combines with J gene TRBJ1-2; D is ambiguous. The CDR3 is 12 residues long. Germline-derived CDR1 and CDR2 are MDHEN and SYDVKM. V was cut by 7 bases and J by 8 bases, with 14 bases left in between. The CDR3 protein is CASMRESEGYTF. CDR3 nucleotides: TGTGCCAGCATGAGGGAATCAGAAGGCTACACCTTC.

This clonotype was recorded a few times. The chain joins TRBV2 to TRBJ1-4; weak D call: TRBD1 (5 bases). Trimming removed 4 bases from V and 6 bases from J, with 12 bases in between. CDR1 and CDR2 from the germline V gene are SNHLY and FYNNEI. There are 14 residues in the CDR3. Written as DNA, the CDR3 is TGTGCCAGCAGTGGAGGGCAGGGTTATGAAAAACTGTTTTTT. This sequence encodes CASSGGQGYEKLFF.